Below, 17 T cell receptor beta chains from the same sample are listed, as sequenced in a study of post-analysis software for immune sequencing data. Findings of the study overall: Among five TRBV segments more frequent in patients than controls were TRBV5-6, TRBV5-1 and TRBV20-1.

These receptors have no known antigen. Unique molecular identifiers were built into the TCR beta cDNA libraries. TCRdb re-called the PCR reads with MiXCR, one entry per CDR3 protein. Of 820,000 or so distinct CDR3 sequences in the sample, 53% were seen once. The sequencing sample was made of blood. The receptors shown here come from a girl aged 5-17 years with multiple sclerosis.

The chain combines TRBV12-3 or TRBV12-4 with TRBJ2-3; D is ambiguous. V was pared by 5 bases and J by 1 base, with 10 bases between. CDR3 length: 14 residues. Here the CDR3 DNA reads TGTGCCAGCAGTAACACAGATGGCACAGATACGCAGTATTTT. Translation: CASSNTDGTDTQYF.

The rearrangement links TRBV12-3 or TRBV12-4 to TRBJ2-7; TRBD2 agrees at 11 bases. The CDR3 has 16 residues. V dropped 4 bases and J dropped 7; count of bases not matched to a gene: 12. The CDR3 protein is CASSSTSGGYYNEQYF. CDR3 coding DNA: TGTGCCAGCAGTTCTACTAGCGGGGGCTATTACAATGAGCAGTACTTC.

This CDR3 reads CASSPKFSSGRNGDTQYF. The CDR3 DNA sequence: TGTGCCAGCTCACCCAAATTCTCTAGCGGGAGGAACGGAGATACGCAGTATTTT. This chain links TRBV18 with TRBJ2-3; 11 bases match TRBD2. Germline V gene lookup returns CDR1 KGHSH and CDR2 LQKENI. The CDR3 is 18 amino acids. J gave up 5 bases and V 3 bases, and 13 bases lay outside the gene matches.

The CDR3 spells CASRRGPEAFF. In DNA form, the CDR3 reads TGTGCCAGCAGGAGAGGGCCTGAAGCTTTCTTT. The rearrangement uses TRBV12-3 or TRBV12-4 and TRBJ1-1; D gene ambiguous. V shed 6 bases and J shed 6 bases, with 8 bases lying between them. CDR3 length equals 11 residues.

This chain connects TRBV6-6 to TRBJ1-1, with TRBD1 as a possible D gene (6 bases). V lost 6 bases, J lost 1 base, and 18 bases lay in between. Germline V gives CDR1 MNHNY, CDR2 SVGAGI (reference sequence). There are 16 residues in the CDR3. The CDR3 DNA reads as TGTGCCAGCAGCAATTCGCAGGGGCGGGGGAACACTGAAGCTTTCTTT. As protein: CASSNSQGRGNTEAFF.

This clonotype was counted between two and nine times. This chain joins TRBV7-8 and TRBJ1-2; D remains unclear. The CDR3 is 13 residues long. With 0 bases removed from V and 6 bases from J, the gap between germline ends came to 8 bases. Germline V gene data show CDR1 as SGHVS and CDR2 as FQNEAQ. The CDR3 loop reads CASSLAGKDGYTF. The CDR3 coding sequence is TGTGCCAGCAGCTTAGCAGGGAAGGATGGCTACACCTTC.

The chain has TRBV29-1 and TRBJ2-5, with 7 bases matching TRBD2. From germline, CDR1 is SQVTM and CDR2 ANQGSEA. CDR3 length equals 18 residues. Germline trimming cut 3 bases from V and 3 bases from J; bases unmatched to any gene: 19. DNA for the CDR3: TGCAGCGTTGATGAGGTCCTAGCGGAACCTACTTGGGAAGAGACCCAGTACTTC. It codes for CSVDEVLAEPTWEETQYF.

This clonotype has only a few counts. The chain carries TRBV29-1 and TRBJ2-7; 13 bases fit TRBD2. The J call is in doubt because the DNA end fits TRBJ2-5 better. Germline V gene sequence: CDR1 SQVTM, CDR2 ANQGSEA. The CDR3 is 16 residues long. The CDR3 DNA is TGCAGCGTTGACCGTGGGGGACTAGCGGGATCGAAGACCCAGTACTTC. Protein: CSVDRGGLAGSKTQYF.

V is TRBV4-1 and J is TRBJ1-1; the D is unclear. Germline CDR1 MGHRA, CDR2 YSYEKL. Trimming removed 0 bases at V and 5 bases at J, with 16 bases between. There are 16 residues in the CDR3. CDR3: CASSQEGGAILTEAFF. CDR3 nucleotides: TGCGCCAGCAGCCAAGAAGGTGGTGCCATCCTAACTGAAGCTTTCTTT.

The chain carries TRBV29-1 and TRBJ1-5; no clear D. The CDR3 totals 13 residues. V lost 5 bases and J lost 0, with 8 bases in between. Germline V lookup: CDR1 SQVTM, CDR2 ANQGSEA. In nucleotides, the CDR3 is TGCAGCGTTCAACCAAATAGCAATCAGCCCCAGCATTTT. Translation: CSVQPNSNQPQHF.

A few counts support this clonotype. The chain combines TRBV20-1 with TRBJ2-7; a weak D match, TRBD2 (6 bases). V lost 1 base and J lost 2, with 12 bases in between. The CDR3 spans 14 residues. The germline V gene has CDR1 DFQATT and CDR2 SNEGSKA (reference sequence). CDR3 DNA: TGCAGTGCTAGAGCCCGGGAGTTCACCTACGAGCAGTACTTC. It encodes CSARAREFTYEQYF.

The rearrangement joins TRBV15 to TRBJ1-5; possibly TRBD1 for D (5 bases). Trimming left V 6 bases short and J 2 bases short, with 23 bases between. The CDR3 runs 18 residues. Per germline, CDR1 LNHNV and CDR2 YYDKDF (reference sequence). This chain's CDR3 is CATRGKLDRLAGNQPQHF. The CDR3 DNA sequence: TGTGCCACCAGAGGAAAACTTGACAGACTAGCGGGCAATCAGCCCCAGCATTTT.

The genes are TRBV20-1 and TRBJ2-7; TRBD1 matches 9 bases. CDR1 and CDR2 (germline): DFQATT, SNEGSKA (reference sequence). V lost 1 base to trimming and J lost 0 bases; unmatched junction nucleotides: 13. The length of the CDR3 is 18 residues. In DNA form, the CDR3 reads TGCAGTGCTAGAGTGGGGACAGGGAAGTTCAGGAGCTCCTACGAGCAGTACTTC. As protein: CSARVGTGKFRSSYEQYF.

The chain recombines TRBV6-1 with TRBJ2-3; 10 bases match TRBD1. With 5 bases clipped from V and 3 bases from J, the junction kept 17 bases outside the gene matches. Germline CDR1 reads MNHNS; CDR2 reads SASEGT. This CDR3 has 19 residues. CDR3 residues: CASSPRLHDRGRRTDTQYF. CDR3 bases: TGTGCCAGCAGTCCCAGGCTCCACGACAGGGGGCGAAGGACAGATACGCAGTATTTT.

This clonotype was detected a few times. The rearrangement links TRBV12-3 or TRBV12-4 to TRBJ1-5; weak D call: TRBD1 (6 bases). Trimming removed 6 bases at V and 6 bases at J, with 15 bases between. The length of the CDR3 is 14 residues. The CDR3: CASSIGGRLQPQHF. As DNA, the CDR3 is TGTGCCAGCAGCATAGGGGGGAGGCTTCAGCCCCAGCATTTT.

The chain joins TRBV20-1 to TRBJ2-1; 14 bases fit TRBD2. V dropped 3 bases and J dropped 4; count of bases not matched to a gene: 11. This CDR3 is 18 amino acids long. Per the germline V gene, CDR1 is DFQATT and CDR2 is SNEGSKA (reference sequence). For the CDR3, the DNA is TGCAGTGCTAGGCTATATGGACTAGCGGGGGGATCATACAATGAGCAGTTCTTC. It is translated as CSARLYGLAGGSYNEQFF.

The CDR3 loop is CASFRVTNTEAFF. For the CDR3, the DNA is TGTGCCAGCTTCAGGGTGACTAACACTGAAGCTTTCTTT. V gene TRBV7-9 combines with J gene TRBJ1-1; the D gene is possibly TRBD1 (5 bases). The CDR3 is made up of 13 amino acids. The germline V and J ends were trimmed by 8 bases and 2 bases, with 12 bases remaining between them. The germline V gene has CDR1 SEHNR and CDR2 FQNEAQ (reference sequence).